The clone carrying this T cell receptor beta chain was found once. Described time point: pretreatment peripheral blood. The CDR3 is made up of 15 amino acids. CDR1 is SEHNR, CDR2 FQNEAQ, per germline (reference sequence). The V gene lost 2 bases and the J gene lost 1 base, with 11 bases spanning the gap. The record originates from a study of PD-L1 blockade in urothelial cancer. Only in-frame clones appear in the TCRdb table, and some are missing; sequencing was by immunoSEQ multiplex PCR. The table lists approximately 100,000 clones, roughly 90% of them singletons, with about 1% in the top ten. The gene calls are TRBV7-9 and TRBJ2-5; D gene ambiguous. The material was PBMCs, obtained around atezolizumab (anti-PD-L1) treatment. The TCR comes from a woman over 75 with urothelial cancer. This CDR3 is CASSLFGSVQETQYF. The CDR3 nucleotides read TGTGCCAGCAGCTTATTCGGGTCAGTCCAAGAGACCCAGTACTTC.